These 6 T cell receptor beta chains were sequenced from one sample in a study of Ad26.COV2.S vaccination and SARS-CoV-2 variants. The assay was immunoSEQ multiplex PCR, and TCRdb's table has in-frame clones only and misses some. The sample shows about 320,000 clones, about 86% of them seen only once. As to treatment: over 15 received Ad26.COV2.S at low or high dose, single or two shots; about 5 received placebo; per-sample allocation not given. The samples were gathered on day 63 after the first injection of vaccine or placebo. Sequenced material: peripheral blood, taken in a trial of Ad26.COV2.S vaccine versus placebo. The origin of the receptors is a person between 18 and 65 years old who received the Ad26.COV2.S COVID-19 vaccine or a placebo.

V and J are TRBV9 and TRBJ1-1, with TRBD1 as a possible D gene (5 bases). The V and J ends lost 1 base and 1 base respectively, with 8 bases between them. Germline V gene sequence: CDR1 SGDLS, CDR2 YYNGEE. This CDR3 region has 14 residues. CDR3 DNA: TGTGCCAGCAGCGTATATGGGGGGAACACTGAAGCTTTCTTT. Residues: CASSVYGGNTEAFF.

This chain connects TRBV5-1 to TRBJ2-5; unclear D gene. Germline assignment: CDR1 SGHRS and CDR2 YFSETQ. The CDR3 contains 14 residues. V lost 0 bases and J lost 4, with 10 bases in between. CDR3 sequence: CASSLAATPETQYF. The CDR3 DNA reads as TGCGCCAGCAGCTTGGCCGCCACCCCAGAGACCCAGTACTTC.

The chain is built from TRBV19 and TRBJ2-1; possible D gene TRBD1, 5 bases. CDR1 and CDR2 (germline): LNHDA, SQIVND (reference sequence). The CDR3 consists of 15 residues. With 3 bases removed from V and 1 base from J, the gap between germline ends came to 10 bases. In DNA form, the CDR3 reads TGTGCCAGTAGTATCCAGGGTCCTTCCTACAATGAGCAGTTCTTC. This codes for CASSIQGPSYNEQFF.

This sequence joins TRBV5-1 and TRBJ1-2; a weak D match, TRBD1 (6 bases). This CDR3 is 17 amino acids long. Trimming took off 3 bases at V and 0 bases at J, with 18 bases between the two ends. The V gene's germline CDR1 is SGHRS and CDR2 YFSETQ. CDR3 in amino acids: CASSSRDTKVANYGYTF. CDR3 DNA: TGCGCCAGCAGCTCGCGGGACACTAAGGTAGCTAACTATGGCTACACCTTC.

The chain couples TRBV30 to TRBJ2-4, with TRBD2 identical over 9 bases. This CDR3 is 17 amino acids long. Germline CDR1 reads GTSNPN; CDR2 reads SVGIG (reference sequence). The V gene end was trimmed by 0 bases and the J gene end by 0 bases; junction bases not matched to a gene: 6. The CDR3 loop reads CAWSVSGGPLAKNIQYF. The CDR3 nucleotides are TGTGCCTGGAGTGTAAGCGGGGGGCCCCTAGCCAAAAACATTCAGTACTTC. The variable domain in full, completed from reference TRBV30 and TRBJ2-4, reads SQTIHQWPATLVQPVGSPLSLECTVEGTSNPNLYWYRQAAGRGLQLLFYSVGIGQISSEVPQNLSASRPQDRQFILSSKKLLLSDSGFYLCAWSVSGGPLAKNIQYFGAGTRLSVL.

This clone was seen more than once but under ten times. V gene TRBV5-1 combines with J gene TRBJ2-2; D is possibly TRBD2 (5 bases). This CDR3 has 14 residues. Trimming took 3 bases from V and 2 from J, leaving 8 bases between them. Germline CDR1 SGHRS, CDR2 YFSETQ. As DNA, the CDR3 is TGCGCCAGCAGCTCGACGGGAAACACCGGGGAGCTGTTTTTT. Protein sequence: CASSSTGNTGELFF.